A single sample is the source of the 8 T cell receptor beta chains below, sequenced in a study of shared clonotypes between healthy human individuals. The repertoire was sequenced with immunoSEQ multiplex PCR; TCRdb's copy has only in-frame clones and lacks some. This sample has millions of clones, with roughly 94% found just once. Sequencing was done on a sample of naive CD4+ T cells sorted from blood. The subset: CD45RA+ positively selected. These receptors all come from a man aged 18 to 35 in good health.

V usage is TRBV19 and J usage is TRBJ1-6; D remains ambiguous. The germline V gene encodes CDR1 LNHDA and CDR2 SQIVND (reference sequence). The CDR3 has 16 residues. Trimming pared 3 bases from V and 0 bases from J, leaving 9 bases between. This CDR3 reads CASSIQENSYNSPLHF. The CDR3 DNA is TGTGCCAGTAGTATTCAGGAAAACTCCTATAATTCACCCCTCCACTTT.

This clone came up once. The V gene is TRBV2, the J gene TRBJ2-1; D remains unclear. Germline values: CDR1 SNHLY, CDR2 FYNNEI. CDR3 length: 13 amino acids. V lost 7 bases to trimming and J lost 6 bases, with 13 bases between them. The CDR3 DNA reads TGTGCCAGCAAGGCGCGCGGTTTCAATGAGCAGTTCTTC. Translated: CASKARGFNEQFF. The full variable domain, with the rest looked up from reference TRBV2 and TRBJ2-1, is EPEVTQTPSHQVTQMGQEVILRCVPISNHLYFYWYRQILGQKVEFLVSFYNNEISEKSEIFDDQFSVERPDGSNFTLKIRSTKLEDSAMYFCASKARGFNEQFFGPGTRLTVL.

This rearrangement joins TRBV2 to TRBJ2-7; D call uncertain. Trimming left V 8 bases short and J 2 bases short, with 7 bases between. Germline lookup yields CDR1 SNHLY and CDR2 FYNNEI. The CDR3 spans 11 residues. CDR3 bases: TGTGCCAGCTATATCCCCTACGAGCAGTACTTC. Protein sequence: CASYIPYEQYF.

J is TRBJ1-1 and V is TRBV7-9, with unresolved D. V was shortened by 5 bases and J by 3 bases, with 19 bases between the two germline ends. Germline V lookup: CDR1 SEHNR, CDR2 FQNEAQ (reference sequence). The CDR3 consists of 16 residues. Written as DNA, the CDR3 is TGTGCCAGCAGCCCGAGAGTGGGTCGTGAACACACTGAAGCTTTCTTT. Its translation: CASSPRVGREHTEAFF. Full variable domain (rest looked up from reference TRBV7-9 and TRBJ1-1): DTGVSQNPRHKITKRGQNVTFRCDPISEHNRLYWYRQTLGQGPEFLTYFQNEAQLEKSRLLSDRFSAERPKGSFSTLEIQRTEQGDSAMYLCASSPRVGREHTEAFFGQGTRLTVV.

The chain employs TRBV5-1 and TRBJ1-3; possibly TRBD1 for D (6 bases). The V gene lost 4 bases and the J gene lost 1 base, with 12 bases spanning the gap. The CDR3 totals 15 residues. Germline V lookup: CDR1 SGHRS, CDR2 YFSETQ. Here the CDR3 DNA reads TGCGCCAGCAGCCCCGGGGGCCATTCTGGAAACACCATATATTTT. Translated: CASSPGGHSGNTIYF.

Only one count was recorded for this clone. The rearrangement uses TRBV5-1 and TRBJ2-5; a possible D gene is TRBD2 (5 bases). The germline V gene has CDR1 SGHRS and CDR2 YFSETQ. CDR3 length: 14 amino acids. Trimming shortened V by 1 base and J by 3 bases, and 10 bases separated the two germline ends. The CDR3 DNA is TGCGCCAGCAGCTTGAATACGGGGAAAGAGACCCAGTACTTC. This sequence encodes CASSLNTGKETQYF. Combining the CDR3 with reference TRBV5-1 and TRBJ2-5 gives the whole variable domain KAGVTQTPRYLIKTRGQQVTLSCSPISGHRSVSWYQQTPGQGLQFLFEYFSETQRNKGNFPGRFSGRQFSNSRSEMNVSTLELGDSALYLCASSLNTGKETQYFGPGTRLLVL.

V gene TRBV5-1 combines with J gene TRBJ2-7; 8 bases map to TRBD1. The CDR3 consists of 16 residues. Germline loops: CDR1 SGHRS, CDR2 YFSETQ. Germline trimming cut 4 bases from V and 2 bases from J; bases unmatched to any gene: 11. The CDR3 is CASSRGQASTPYEQYF. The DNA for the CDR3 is TGCGCCAGCAGCAGGGGACAGGCGTCGACTCCCTACGAGCAGTACTTC. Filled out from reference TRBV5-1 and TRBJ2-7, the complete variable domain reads KAGVTQTPRYLIKTRGQQVTLSCSPISGHRSVSWYQQTPGQGLQFLFEYFSETQRNKGNFPGRFSGRQFSNSRSEMNVSTLELGDSALYLCASSRGQASTPYEQYFGPGTRLTVT.

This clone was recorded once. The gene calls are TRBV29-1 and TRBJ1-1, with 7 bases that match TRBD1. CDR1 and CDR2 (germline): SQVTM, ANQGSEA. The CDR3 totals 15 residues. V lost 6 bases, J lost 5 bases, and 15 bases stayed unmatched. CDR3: CSVSLYRGVYTEAFF. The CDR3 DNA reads TGCAGCGTGTCCCTCTACAGGGGAGTGTATACTGAAGCTTTCTTT.